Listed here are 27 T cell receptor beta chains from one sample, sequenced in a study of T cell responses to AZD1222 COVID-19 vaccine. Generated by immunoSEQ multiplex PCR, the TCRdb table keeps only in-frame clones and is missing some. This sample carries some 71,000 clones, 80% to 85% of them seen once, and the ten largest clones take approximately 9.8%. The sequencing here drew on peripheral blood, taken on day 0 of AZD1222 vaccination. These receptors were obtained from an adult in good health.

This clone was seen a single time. The CDR3 DNA reads TGTGCCAGCAGGGCACTAGCGACCGGGGAGCTGTTTTTT. This sequence encodes CASRALATGELFF. The J gene is TRBJ2-2, the V gene TRBV19; TRBD2 matches 7 bases. The CDR3 is 13 amino acids. The V and J ends lost 9 bases and 5 bases, in that order; junction bases with no gene match: 6. Looked up from germline, CDR1 is LNHDA and CDR2 is SQIVND (reference sequence).

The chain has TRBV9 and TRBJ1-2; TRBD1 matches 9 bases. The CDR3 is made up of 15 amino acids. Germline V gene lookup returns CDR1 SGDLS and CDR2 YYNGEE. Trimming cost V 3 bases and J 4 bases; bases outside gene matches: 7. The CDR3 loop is CASSGYRGPFYGYTF. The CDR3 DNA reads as TGTGCCAGCAGCGGATACAGGGGGCCTTTCTATGGCTACACCTTC.

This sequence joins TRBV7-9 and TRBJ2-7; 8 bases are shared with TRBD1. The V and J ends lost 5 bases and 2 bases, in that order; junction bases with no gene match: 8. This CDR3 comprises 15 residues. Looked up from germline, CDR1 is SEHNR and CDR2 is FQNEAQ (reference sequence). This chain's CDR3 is CASSAWTGSPYEQYF. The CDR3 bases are TGTGCCAGCAGCGCTTGGACAGGGAGCCCCTACGAGCAGTACTTC. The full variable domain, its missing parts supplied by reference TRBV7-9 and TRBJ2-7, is DTGVSQNPRHKITKRGQNVTFRCDPISEHNRLYWYRQTLGQGPEFLTYFQNEAQLEKSRLLSDRFSAERPKGSFSTLEIQRTEQGDSAMYLCASSAWTGSPYEQYFGPGTRLTVT.

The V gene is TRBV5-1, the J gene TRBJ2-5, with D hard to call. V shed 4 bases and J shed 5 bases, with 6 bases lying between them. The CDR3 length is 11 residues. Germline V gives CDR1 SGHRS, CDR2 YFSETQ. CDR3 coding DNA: TGCGCCAGCAGCCCCTCTGAGACCCAGTACTTC. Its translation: CASSPSETQYF. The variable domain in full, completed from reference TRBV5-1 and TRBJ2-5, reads KAGVTQTPRYLIKTRGQQVTLSCSPISGHRSVSWYQQTPGQGLQFLFEYFSETQRNKGNFPGRFSGRQFSNSRSEMNVSTLELGDSALYLCASSPSETQYFGPGTRLLVL.

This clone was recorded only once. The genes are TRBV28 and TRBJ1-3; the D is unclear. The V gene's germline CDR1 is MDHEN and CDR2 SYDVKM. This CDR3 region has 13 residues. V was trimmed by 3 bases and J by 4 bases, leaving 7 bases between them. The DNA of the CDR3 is TGTGCCAGCAGTTTGGGTTTGGGAAACACCATATATTTT. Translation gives CASSLGLGNTIYF.

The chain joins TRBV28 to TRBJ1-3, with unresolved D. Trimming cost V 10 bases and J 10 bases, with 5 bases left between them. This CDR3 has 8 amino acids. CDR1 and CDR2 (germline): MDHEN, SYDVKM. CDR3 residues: CATLTIYF. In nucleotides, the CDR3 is TGTGCCACCCTGACCATATATTTT.

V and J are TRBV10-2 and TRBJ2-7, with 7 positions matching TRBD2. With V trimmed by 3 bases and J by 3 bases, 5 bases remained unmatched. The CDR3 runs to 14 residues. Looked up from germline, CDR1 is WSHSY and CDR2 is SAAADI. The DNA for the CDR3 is TGCGCCAGCAGTGAAGGGCTAGCGGTCTACGAGCAGTACTTC. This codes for CASSEGLAVYEQYF.

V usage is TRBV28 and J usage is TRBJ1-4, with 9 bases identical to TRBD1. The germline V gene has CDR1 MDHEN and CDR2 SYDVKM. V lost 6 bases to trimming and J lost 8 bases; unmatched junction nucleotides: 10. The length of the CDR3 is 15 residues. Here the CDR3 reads CASSPGGTGHEKLFF. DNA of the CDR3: TGTGCCAGCAGCCCGGGGGGGACAGGGCACGAAAAACTGTTTTTT.

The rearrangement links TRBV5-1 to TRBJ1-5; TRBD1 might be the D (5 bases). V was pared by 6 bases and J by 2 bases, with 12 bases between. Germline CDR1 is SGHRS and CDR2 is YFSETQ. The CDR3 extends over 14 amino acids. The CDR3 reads CASTREPGNQPQHF. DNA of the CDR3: TGCGCCAGCACCAGGGAGCCGGGCAATCAGCCCCAGCATTTT.

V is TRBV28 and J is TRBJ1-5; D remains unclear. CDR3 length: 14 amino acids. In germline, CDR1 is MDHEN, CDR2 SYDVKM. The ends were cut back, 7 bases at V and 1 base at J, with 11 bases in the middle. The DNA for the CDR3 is TGTGCCAGCACGAGAGGAGGGAGCAATCAGCCCCAGCATTTT. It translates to CASTRGGSNQPQHF.

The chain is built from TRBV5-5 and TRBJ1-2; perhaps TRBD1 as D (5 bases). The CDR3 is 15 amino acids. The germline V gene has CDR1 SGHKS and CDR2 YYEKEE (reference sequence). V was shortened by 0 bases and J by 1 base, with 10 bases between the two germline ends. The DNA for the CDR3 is TGTGCCAGCAGCTTGGAATTACAGGTTAACTATGGCTACACCTTC. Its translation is CASSLELQVNYGYTF.

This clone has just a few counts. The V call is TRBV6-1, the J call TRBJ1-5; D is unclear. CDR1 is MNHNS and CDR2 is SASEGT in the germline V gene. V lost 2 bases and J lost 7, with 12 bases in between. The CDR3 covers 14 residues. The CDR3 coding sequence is TGTGCCAGCAGTGAACAGCCCTGGGGACAGCCCCAGCATTTT. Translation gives CASSEQPWGQPQHF.

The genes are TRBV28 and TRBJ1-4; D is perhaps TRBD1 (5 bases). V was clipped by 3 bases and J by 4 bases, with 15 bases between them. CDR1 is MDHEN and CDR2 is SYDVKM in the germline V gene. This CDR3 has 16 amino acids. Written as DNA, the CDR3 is TGTGCCAGCAGTTTCTCCGGGACGGGACTTAATGAAAAACTGTTTTTT. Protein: CASSFSGTGLNEKLFF. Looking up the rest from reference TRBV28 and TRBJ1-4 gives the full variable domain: DVKVTQSSRYLVKRTGEKVFLECVQDMDHENMFWYRQDPGLGLRLIYFSYDVKMKEKGDIPEGYSVSREKKERFSLILESASTNQTSMYLCASSFSGTGLNEKLFFGSGTQLSVL.

Written as DNA, the CDR3 is TGTGCCATCAGTGAGGTGTTCGCCAGGGGCTATCAGCCCCAGCATTTT. It yields the protein CAISEVFARGYQPQHF. The chain links TRBV10-3 to TRBJ1-5; TRBD1 is a possible D gene (6 bases). The germline V gene encodes CDR1 ENHRY and CDR2 SYGVKD. CDR3 length equals 16 residues. Trimming left V 2 bases short and J 5 bases short, with 16 bases between.

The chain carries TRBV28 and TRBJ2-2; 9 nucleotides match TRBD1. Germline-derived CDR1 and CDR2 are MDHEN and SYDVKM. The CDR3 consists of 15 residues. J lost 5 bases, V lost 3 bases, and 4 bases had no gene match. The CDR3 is CASSLRTGVTGELFF. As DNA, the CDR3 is TGTGCCAGCAGTTTGAGGACAGGGGTAACCGGGGAGCTGTTTTTT.

Written as DNA, the CDR3 is TGTGCCAGCAGCAAAGCGGGGAAGAAGGGGGCGCATGATTGCTACACCTTC. It specifies CASSKAGKKGAHDCYTF. V usage is TRBV21-1 and J usage is TRBJ1-2; TRBD1, as called in the table, went unchecked against the DNA. TRBV21-1 is marked as a pseudogene. This CDR3 is built from 17 residues.

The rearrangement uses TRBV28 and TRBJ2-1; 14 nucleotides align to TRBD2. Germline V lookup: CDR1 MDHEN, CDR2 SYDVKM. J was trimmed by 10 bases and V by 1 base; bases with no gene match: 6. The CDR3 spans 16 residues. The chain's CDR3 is CASSLFQTSGGDEQFF. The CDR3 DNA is TGTGCCAGCAGTTTATTCCAGACTAGCGGGGGGGACGAGCAGTTCTTC.

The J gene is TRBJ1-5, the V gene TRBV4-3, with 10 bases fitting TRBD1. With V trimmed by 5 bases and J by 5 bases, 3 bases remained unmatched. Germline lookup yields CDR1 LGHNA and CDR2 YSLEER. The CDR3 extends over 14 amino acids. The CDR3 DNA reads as TGCGCCAGCAGCTATGACAGGGGGCATCAGCCCCAGCATTTT. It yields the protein CASSYDRGHQPQHF.

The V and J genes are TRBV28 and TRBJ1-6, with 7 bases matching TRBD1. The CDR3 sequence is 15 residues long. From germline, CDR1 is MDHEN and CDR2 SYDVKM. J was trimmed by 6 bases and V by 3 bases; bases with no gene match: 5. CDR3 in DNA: TGTGCCAGCAGTTTCGACAGGGCTGTTAATTCACCCCTCCACTTT. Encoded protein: CASSFDRAVNSPLHF.

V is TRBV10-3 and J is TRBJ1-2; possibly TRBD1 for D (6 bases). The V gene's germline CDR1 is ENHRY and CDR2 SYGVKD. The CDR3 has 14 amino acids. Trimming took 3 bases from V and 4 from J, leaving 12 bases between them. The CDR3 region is CAISEGGDAYGYTF. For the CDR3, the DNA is TGTGCCATCAGTGAAGGGGGGGATGCCTATGGCTACACCTTC.

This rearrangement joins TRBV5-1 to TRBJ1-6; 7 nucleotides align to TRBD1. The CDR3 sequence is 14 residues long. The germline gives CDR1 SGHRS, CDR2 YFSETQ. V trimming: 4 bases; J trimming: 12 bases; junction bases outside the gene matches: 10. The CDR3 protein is CASSTGQAQGPLHF. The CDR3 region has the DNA TGCGCCAGCAGCACCGGACAGGCCCAGGGACCCCTCCACTTT.

The CDR3 region is CASRRGNMRGYTF. As DNA, the CDR3 is TGTGCCAGCAGGCGAGGGAACATGAGAGGCTACACCTTC. This rearrangement joins TRBV3-1 (or the pseudogene TRBV3-2) to TRBJ1-2; D is unclear. Per germline, CDR1 LGHDT and CDR2 YNNKEL (reference sequence). The V gene lost 6 bases and the J gene lost 8 bases, with 16 bases spanning the gap. The CDR3 is 13 residues long.

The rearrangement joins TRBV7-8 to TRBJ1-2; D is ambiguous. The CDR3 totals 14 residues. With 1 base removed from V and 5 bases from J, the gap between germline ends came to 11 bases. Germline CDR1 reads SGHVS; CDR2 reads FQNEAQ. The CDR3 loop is CASSLGGRPYGYTF. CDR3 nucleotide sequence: TGTGCCAGCAGCTTAGGAGGGAGGCCATATGGCTACACCTTC.

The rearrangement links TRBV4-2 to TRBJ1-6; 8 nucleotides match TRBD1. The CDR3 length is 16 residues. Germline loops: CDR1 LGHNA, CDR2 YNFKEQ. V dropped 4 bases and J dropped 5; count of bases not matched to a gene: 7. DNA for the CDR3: TGTGCCAGCAGCCCCGGACAGGGACAGAATAATTCACCCCTCCACTTT. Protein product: CASSPGQGQNNSPLHF.

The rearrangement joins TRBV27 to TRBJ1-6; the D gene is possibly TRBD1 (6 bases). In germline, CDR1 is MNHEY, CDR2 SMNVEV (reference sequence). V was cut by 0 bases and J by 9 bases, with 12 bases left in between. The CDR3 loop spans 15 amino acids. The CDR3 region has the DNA TGTGCCAGCAGTTTATCAGGACAGATAACTTCACCCCTCCACTTT. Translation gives CASSLSGQITSPLHF.

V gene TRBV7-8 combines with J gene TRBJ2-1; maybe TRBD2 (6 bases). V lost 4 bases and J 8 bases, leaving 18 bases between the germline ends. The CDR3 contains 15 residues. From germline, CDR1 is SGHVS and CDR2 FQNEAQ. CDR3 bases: TGTGCCAGCAGCTCCATAGGGGCTAGCGTCGATGAGCAGTTCTTC. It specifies CASSSIGASVDEQFF.

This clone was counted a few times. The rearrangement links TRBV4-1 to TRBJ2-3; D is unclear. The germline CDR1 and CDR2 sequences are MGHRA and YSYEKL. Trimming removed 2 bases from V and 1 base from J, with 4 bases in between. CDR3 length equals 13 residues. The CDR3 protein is CASSQQGTDTQYF. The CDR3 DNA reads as TGCGCCAGCAGCCAACAGGGCACAGATACGCAGTATTTT.